A single sample gave rise to the 30 T cell receptor beta chains below, sequenced in a study of beta chain features in type 1 diabetes. Sequencing targeted expressed TCRB transcripts, as all isolated RNA had been reverse transcribed. Data came from immunoSEQ multiplex PCR; TCRdb stores just in-frame clones and leaves some out. This sample carries 250,000 to 350,000 clones, 14% of them seen once, and the ten largest clones take over 5.5%. Material for sequencing was central memory CD4+ T cells from blood. The receptors derive from a man younger than 40 in good health.

The chain recombines TRBV6-5 with TRBJ2-1; TRBD1 is a possible D gene (7 bases). This CDR3 comprises 12 residues. Trimming removed 6 bases at V and 5 bases at J, with 8 bases between. From germline, CDR1 is MNHEY and CDR2 SVGAGI. The CDR3 region has the DNA TGTGCCAGCAGCAGGGGGGACAATGAGCAGTTCTTC. Its translation: CASSRGDNEQFF.

V and J are TRBV5-1 and TRBJ1-2; D is unresolved. Germline V gene sequence: CDR1 SGHRS, CDR2 YFSETQ. V was pared by 4 bases and J by 4 bases, with 11 bases between. This CDR3 has 13 residues. CDR3 nucleotide sequence: TGCGCCAGCAGCGACGACGGAACCTATGGCTACACCTTC. Amino acids: CASSDDGTYGYTF.

V is TRBV6-1 and J is TRBJ2-3; 9 nucleotides line up with TRBD2. CDR3 length: 16 residues. J gave up 2 bases and V 3 bases, and 6 bases lay outside the gene matches. Germline V gene sequence: CDR1 MNHNS, CDR2 SASEGT. The chain's CDR3 is CASSDLLAGNTDTQYF. DNA of the CDR3: TGTGCCAGCAGTGACCTGCTAGCGGGGAACACAGATACGCAGTATTTT.

Of note for this clone: At one end, the junction sequence differs from germline, possibly due to a read error. The DNA of the CDR3 is TGTGCCAGCGGGTCCCCTTGGACTAGCTACGATGAGCAGTTCTTC. Translation gives CASGSPWTSYDEQFF. J is TRBJ2-1 and V is TRBV6-1; TRBD2 matches 8 bases. This CDR3 region has 15 residues. Looked up from germline, CDR1 is MNHNS and CDR2 is SASEGT.

The gene calls are TRBV6-1 and TRBJ2-1; 10 bases are a match to TRBD2. J was trimmed by 5 bases and V by 10 bases; bases with no gene match: 11. Germline V CDR1 and CDR2: MNHNS, SASEGT. The CDR3 consists of 15 residues. The chain's CDR3 is CAIRGTSAKHNEQFF. Here the CDR3 DNA reads TGTGCCATCAGGGGGACTAGCGCAAAACACAATGAGCAGTTCTTC.

This clone was seen a handful of times. The chain employs TRBV18 and TRBJ1-2; D is perhaps TRBD1 (6 bases). Germline lookup yields CDR1 KGHSH and CDR2 LQKENI. The CDR3 covers 13 residues. V shed 2 bases and J shed 9 bases, with 13 bases lying between them. CDR3: CASSPSGVRSYTF. CDR3 DNA sequence: TGTGCCAGCTCACCATCAGGGGTTAGAAGCTACACCTTC. The whole variable domain, remainder taken from reference TRBV18 and TRBJ1-2, is NAGVMQNPRHLVRRRGQEARLRCSPMKGHSHVYWYRQLPEEGLKFMVYLQKENIIDESGMPKERFSAEFPKEGPSILRIQQVVRGDSAAYFCASSPSGVRSYTFGSGTRLTVV.

This clone was recorded a few times. V is TRBV10-3 and J is TRBJ1-1; 7 nucleotides match TRBD1. The CDR3 contains 14 residues. Trimming cost V 0 bases and J 4 bases; bases outside gene matches: 2. Germline-derived CDR1 and CDR2 are ENHRY and SYGVKD. Written as DNA, the CDR3 is TGTGCCATCAGTGAGTCGCAGGGGGGCACTGAAGCTTTCTTT. This sequence encodes CAISESQGGTEAFF.

This clone was detected only a few times. J is TRBJ2-1 and V is TRBV6-1; D gene ambiguous. The CDR3 has 13 residues. Germline CDR1 is MNHNS and CDR2 is SASEGT. V was trimmed by 7 bases and J by 3 bases, leaving 10 bases between them. The CDR3 is CASTGSVYNEQFF. DNA of the CDR3: TGTGCCAGCACCGGATCCGTCTACAATGAGCAGTTCTTC.

In its sample, this clone was seen a few times. The chain links TRBV23-1 to TRBJ1-5; D gene ambiguous. TRBV23-1 is filed as an ORF, its function uncertain. The CDR3 length is 16 residues. The V end lost 5 bases, the J end lost 0 bases, and 14 bases lay between the germline ends. Written as DNA, the CDR3 is TGCGCCAGCAGTGCCCAGACAAGAAATAGCAATCAGCCCCAGCATTTT. This encodes CASSAQTRNSNQPQHF.

This clone was counted between two and nine times. V and J are TRBV27 and TRBJ1-5; possibly TRBD1 for D (6 bases). This CDR3 has 15 residues. Per the germline V gene, CDR1 is MNHEY and CDR2 is SMNVEV (reference sequence). Trimming took 0 bases from V and 4 from J, leaving 10 bases between them. The CDR3, as DNA: TGTGCCAGCAGTTTATCGATGCAGGGGAATCAGCCCCAGCATTTT. It codes for CASSLSMQGNQPQHF.

V is TRBV5-6 and J is TRBJ1-5; TRBD1 might be the D (5 bases). V gave up 3 bases and J gave up 6 bases, with 16 bases separating them. In germline, CDR1 is SGHDT, CDR2 YYEEEE. The CDR3 length is 15 residues. The CDR3 DNA reads as TGTGCCAGCAGCTCAATACTTCAGGGAGGTCAGCCCCAGCATTTT. This translates into CASSSILQGGQPQHF. Full variable domain (rest looked up from reference TRBV5-6 and TRBJ1-5): DAGVTQSPTHLIKTRGQQVTLRCSPKSGHDTVSWYQQALGQGPQFIFQYYEEEERQRGNFPDRFSGHQFPNYSSELNVNALLLGDSALYLCASSSILQGGQPQHFGDGTRLSIL.

This chain links TRBV19 with TRBJ2-1; 9 nucleotides align to TRBD2. CDR1 is LNHDA, CDR2 SQIVND, per germline (reference sequence). This CDR3 region has 16 residues. V lost 3 bases, J lost 5 bases, and 8 bases stayed unmatched. In nucleotides, the CDR3 is TGTGCCAGTAGTATTTGGTCCAGCGGGGGGAACAATGAGCAGTTCTTC. It codes for CASSIWSSGGNNEQFF.

This clone was observed a few times. This may come from a read error, since a much larger clone is one base off. The chain uses TRBV10-3 and TRBJ2-3, with 9 bases identical to TRBD2. CDR1 is ENHRY and CDR2 is SYGVKD in the germline V gene. The trim removed 2 bases at V and 8 bases at J, leaving 8 bases unmatched. This CDR3 contains 15 residues. Here the CDR3 reads CAISEARGGGATQYF. The CDR3 region has the DNA TGTGCCATCAGTGAGGCTCGCGGGGGGGGAGCTACGCAGTATTTT.

This clone was counted a few times. This chain uses TRBV5-6 with TRBJ2-3; 8 positions agree with TRBD2. Germline V gene data show CDR1 as SGHDT and CDR2 as YYEEEE. There are 15 residues in the CDR3. The junction had 11 bases not matched to a gene; V was cut back by 6 bases and J by 5 bases. The DNA for the CDR3 is TGTGCCAGCACCAAGACCCTAGCGGGTAAAGATACGCAGTATTTT. Its translation is CASTKTLAGKDTQYF.

This clone turned up a few times. The rearrangement uses TRBV7-2 and TRBJ1-1; possibly TRBD1 for D (6 bases). The CDR3 covers 13 residues. From germline, CDR1 is SGHTA and CDR2 FQGNSA. Trimming removed 6 bases at V and 5 bases at J, with 13 bases between. CDR3 in amino acids: CASRWGQRTEAFF. CDR3 in DNA: TGTGCCAGCAGATGGGGGCAGCGAACTGAAGCTTTCTTT.

The J gene is TRBJ1-2, the V gene TRBV11-2; TRBD1 agrees at 7 bases. V shed 8 bases, J shed 4 bases, and the junction held 13 bases outside the gene matches. The CDR3 spans 15 residues. Germline values: CDR1 SGHAT, CDR2 FQNNGV. Here the CDR3 DNA reads TGTGCCAGCGGGGGTCGGGACAGAAGTTCCTATGGCTACACCTTC. Its translation: CASGGRDRSSYGYTF.

This clone was seen a handful of times. The chain recombines TRBV7-2 with TRBJ2-3; D gene ambiguous. The length of the CDR3 is 13 residues. CDR1 is SGHTA, CDR2 FQGNSA, per germline. The V and J ends lost 5 bases and 14 bases respectively, with 20 bases between them. CDR3 residues: CASSLSRVASLYF. CDR3 nucleotide sequence: TGTGCCAGCAGCCTCTCCCGGGTGGCTAGTTTGTATTTT.

This clone was counted only a few times. The chain has TRBV2 and TRBJ2-3; D may be TRBD1 or TRBD2 (5 bases each). V lost 5 bases and J 2 bases, leaving 17 bases between the germline ends. This CDR3 is 16 amino acids long. The germline V gene encodes CDR1 SNHLY and CDR2 FYNNEI. The DNA for the CDR3 is TGTGCCAGCAGTCCCCAGGGAGCGCCCACCACAGATACGCAGTATTTT. Its translation is CASSPQGAPTTDTQYF.

This clone was counted a few times. V gene TRBV6-5 combines with J gene TRBJ1-1; D gene ambiguous. Trimming stripped 8 bases from V and 4 bases from J, with 20 bases between. The germline CDR1 and CDR2 sequences are MNHEY and SVGAGI. This CDR3 region has 15 residues. CDR3 protein: CASAQHGAGATEAFF. Here the CDR3 DNA reads TGTGCCAGCGCTCAACATGGAGCGGGAGCCACTGAAGCTTTCTTT.

This clone was counted many times. The chain combines TRBV5-6 with TRBJ1-2; 8 bases fit TRBD1. This CDR3 spans 13 amino acids. V lost 4 bases, J lost 12 bases, and 11 bases stayed unmatched. CDR1 is SGHDT and CDR2 is YYEEEE in the germline V gene. CDR3 amino acids: CASSQPHQTGDTF. DNA of the CDR3: TGTGCCAGCAGCCAGCCTCATCAGACAGGGGACACCTTC. The full variable domain, rest sourced from reference TRBV5-6 and TRBJ1-2, is DAGVTQSPTHLIKTRGQQVTLRCSPKSGHDTVSWYQQALGQGPQFIFQYYEEEERQRGNFPDRFSGHQFPNYSSELNVNALLLGDSALYLCASSQPHQTGDTFGSGTRLTVV.

This clone appeared a few times. The rearrangement uses TRBV5-4 and TRBJ2-5, with TRBD1 identical over 7 bases. The CDR3 runs to 14 residues. V dropped 6 bases and J dropped 3; count of bases not matched to a gene: 8. Germline assignment: CDR1 SGHNT and CDR2 YYREEE (reference sequence). The CDR3 here is CASTGVGGKETQYF. CDR3 sequence (DNA): TGTGCCAGCACCGGGGTAGGGGGCAAAGAGACCCAGTACTTC.

The chain employs TRBV19 and TRBJ1-1, with no clear D. Trimming removed 7 bases from V and 5 bases from J, with 14 bases in between. Germline lookup yields CDR1 LNHDA and CDR2 SQIVND (reference sequence). The CDR3 consists of 13 residues. CDR3 region: CASTKGRGTEAFF. The CDR3 nucleotides read TGTGCCAGTACGAAGGGTCGCGGGACTGAAGCTTTCTTT.

This clone showed up just a few times. V usage is TRBV2 and J usage is TRBJ1-2; tentative D call: TRBD1 (5 bases). CDR3 size: 16 residues. V lost 8 bases and J lost 4, with 23 bases in between. Germline-derived CDR1 and CDR2 are SNHLY and FYNNEI. The CDR3 sequence is CASGGPEQVGSYGYTF. CDR3 bases: TGTGCCAGCGGCGGGCCCGAACAGGTTGGGTCCTATGGCTACACCTTC.

This clone appeared a few times. The chain couples TRBV29-1 to TRBJ1-4; 7 bases match TRBD1. The ends lost 1 base at V and 5 bases at J; junction bases unmatched: 4. The CDR3 sequence is 14 residues long. Germline lookup yields CDR1 SQVTM and CDR2 ANQGSEA. CDR3 protein: CSVEARGSNEKLFF. Written as DNA, the CDR3 is TGCAGCGTTGAAGCCAGGGGGTCGAATGAAAAACTGTTTTTT.

There are a few counts of this clone. The CDR3 loop reads CASSEPLRGRGTEAFF. The DNA of the CDR3 is TGTGCCAGCAGTGAGCCTTTAAGGGGAAGGGGAACTGAAGCTTTCTTT. This chain links TRBV6-1 with TRBJ1-1; a weak D match, TRBD1 (5 bases). The CDR3 totals 16 residues. The germline V gene has CDR1 MNHNS and CDR2 SASEGT. The germline V and J ends were trimmed by 3 bases and 5 bases, with 19 bases remaining between them.

This clone was seen a handful of times. The genes are TRBV23-1 and TRBJ2-7; D uncertain. TRBV23-1 is marked as an open reading frame, function uncertain. The CDR3 extends over 14 amino acids. The V gene lost 5 bases and the J gene lost 6 bases, with 17 bases spanning the gap. The CDR3 coding sequence is TGCGCCAGCAGTTATTTCCCCCGGGTGCTCGAGCAGTACGTC. The encoded protein is CASSYFPRVLEQYV.

In DNA form, the CDR3 reads TGTGCCACCGGCCCCGGGACAAACGAGCAGTACTTC. Translation: CATGPGTNEQYF. V gene TRBV15 combines with J gene TRBJ2-7; a weak D match, TRBD1 (6 bases). Per the germline V gene, CDR1 is LNHNV and CDR2 is YYDKDF (reference sequence). V dropped 8 bases and J dropped 5 bases, with 13 bases sitting between them. The CDR3 has 12 residues.

V and J are TRBV25-1 and TRBJ2-2, with no clear D. The CDR3 is 15 amino acids. V dropped 5 bases and J dropped 0 bases, with 10 bases sitting between them. CDR1 and CDR2 from the germline V gene are MGHDK and SYGVNS. CDR3 coding DNA: TGTGCCAGCAGTCAGCTGGCAGCGAACACCGGGGAGCTGTTTTTT. Its translation is CASSQLAANTGELFF. The full variable domain, its missing parts supplied by reference TRBV25-1 and TRBJ2-2, is EADIYQTPRYLVIGTGKKITLECSQTMGHDKMYWYQQDPGMELHLIHYSYGVNSTEKGDLSSESTVSRIRTEHFPLTLESARPSHTSQYLCASSQLAANTGELFFGEGSRLTVL.

This clone was detected ten times or more. The chain recombines TRBV5-1 with TRBJ2-5; TRBD2 agrees at 7 bases. V lost 5 bases, J lost 3 bases, and 7 bases stayed unmatched. The germline gives CDR1 SGHRS, CDR2 YFSETQ. This CDR3 is built from 14 residues. The CDR3 region has the DNA TGCGCCAGCAGTTCACCCGGGACTAAAGAGACCCAGTACTTC. It yields the protein CASSSPGTKETQYF.

This clone was recorded a few times. This chain connects TRBV5-1 to TRBJ1-5, with 8 bases fitting TRBD1. The CDR3 is 14 residues long. Germline-derived CDR1 and CDR2 are SGHRS and YFSETQ. With V trimmed by 4 bases and J by 7 bases, 7 bases remained unmatched. Written as DNA, the CDR3 is TGCGCCAGCAGCATTGGACAGGGTGTACAGCCCCAGCATTTT. Its protein is CASSIGQGVQPQHF. Full variable domain (outside the CDR3, taken from reference TRBV5-1 and TRBJ1-5): KAGVTQTPRYLIKTRGQQVTLSCSPISGHRSVSWYQQTPGQGLQFLFEYFSETQRNKGNFPGRFSGRQFSNSRSEMNVSTLELGDSALYLCASSIGQGVQPQHFGDGTRLSIL.